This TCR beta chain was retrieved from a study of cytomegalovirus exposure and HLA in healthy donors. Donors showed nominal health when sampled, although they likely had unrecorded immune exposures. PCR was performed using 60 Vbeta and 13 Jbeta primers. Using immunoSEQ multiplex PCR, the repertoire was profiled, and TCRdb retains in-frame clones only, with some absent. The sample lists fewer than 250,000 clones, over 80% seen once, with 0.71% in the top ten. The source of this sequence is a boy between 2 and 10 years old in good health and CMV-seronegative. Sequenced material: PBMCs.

The CDR3 reads CSVESGRLGTEAFF. The CDR3 nucleotides read TGCAGCGTTGAATCGGGGAGGTTGGGTACTGAAGCTTTCTTT. The rearrangement links TRBV29-1 to TRBJ1-1; D is undetermined. The CDR3 has 14 residues. The germline V gene encodes CDR1 SQVTM and CDR2 ANQGSEA. With 2 bases removed from V and 5 bases from J, the gap between germline ends came to 15 bases. Using reference TRBV29-1 and TRBJ1-1 for the parts outside the CDR3, the full variable domain is SAVISQKPSRDICQRGTSLTIQCQVDSQVTMMFWYRQQPGQSLTLIATANQGSEATYESGFVIDKFPISRPNLTFSTLTVSNMSPEDSSIYLCSVESGRLGTEAFFGQGTRLTVV.